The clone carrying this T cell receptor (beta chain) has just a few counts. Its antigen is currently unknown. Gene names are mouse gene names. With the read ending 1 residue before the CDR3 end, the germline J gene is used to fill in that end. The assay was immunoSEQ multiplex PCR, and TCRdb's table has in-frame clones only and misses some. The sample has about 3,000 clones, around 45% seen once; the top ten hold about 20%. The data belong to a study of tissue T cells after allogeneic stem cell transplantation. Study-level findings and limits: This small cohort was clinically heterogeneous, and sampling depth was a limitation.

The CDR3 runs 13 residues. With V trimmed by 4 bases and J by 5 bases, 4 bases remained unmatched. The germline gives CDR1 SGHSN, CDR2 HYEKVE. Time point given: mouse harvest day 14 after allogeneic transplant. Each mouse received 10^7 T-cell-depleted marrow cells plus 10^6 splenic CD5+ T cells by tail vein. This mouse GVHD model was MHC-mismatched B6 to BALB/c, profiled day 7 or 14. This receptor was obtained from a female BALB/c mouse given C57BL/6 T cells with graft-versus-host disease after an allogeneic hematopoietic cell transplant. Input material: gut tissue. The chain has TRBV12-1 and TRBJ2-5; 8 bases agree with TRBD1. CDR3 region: CASSSGGRDTQYF. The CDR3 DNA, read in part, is TGTGCCAGCTCCTCAGGGGGCCGAGACACCCAGTAC.